The rows below give T cell receptor beta chains drawn from one sample of a study of blood T cell repertoires in COVID-19. TCRdb keeps only in-frame clones here, not all; method: immunoSEQ multiplex PCR. The table lists about 430,000 clones, 70% to 90% of them singletons. Sequenced: PBMCs or T cells enriched from blood (not recorded which). The receptors were sampled from a young woman who had been exposed to COVID-19. CDR3s include the opening cysteine and the closing phenylalanine or tryptophan.

J gene	V gene	CDR3 protein
TRBJ1-5	TRBV24-1	CATSEPGQGRQPQHF
TRBJ2-5	TRBV30	CAWSDPGRETQYF
TRBJ1-3	TRBV19	CASSIYATGTESGNTIYF
TRBJ1-2	TRBV3-1/TRBV3-2	CASSQARGDRVGYTF
TRBJ2-7	TRBV19	CASEPGQGNYEQYF
TRBJ2-3	TRBV3-1/TRBV3-2	CASSYGLAGADTQYF
TRBJ2-5	TRBV9	CASSVGDLTQETQYF
TRBJ1-1	TRBV25-1	CASSRTANMNTEAFF
TRBJ1-5	TRBV2	CASTDKGPVNQPQHF
TRBJ2-7	TRBV18	CASSPQGLSYEQYF
TRBJ1-2	TRBV9	CASSVGRDYGYTF
TRBJ1-3	TRBV11-2	CASSLIVGQDTIYF
TRBJ1-1	TRBV2	CASSVNREGEAFF
TRBJ2-1	TRBV9	CASSGDGLALYNEQFF
TRBJ2-1	TRBV5-1	CASSSGLAGSNEQFF
TRBJ2-1	TRBV6-6	CASSGQVVNEQFF
TRBJ1-5	TRBV28	CASSLIGQADQPQHF
TRBJ1-1	TRBV6-5	CASSPSQGRTEAFF
TRBJ2-7	TRBV4-2	CASSQGLGRSGISYEQYF
TRBJ2-7	TRBV20-1	CSASDQRGLAVYEQYF
TRBJ2-7	TRBV27	CASGGPLAGPSYEQYF
TRBJ1-4	TRBV28	CASSRGRGEKLFF
TRBJ1-4	TRBV6-5	CASTLKGEKLFF
TRBJ2-7	TRBV11-3	CASSLEAGGLHLYEQYF
TRBJ1-1	TRBV29-1	CSVHLLKGEFRSMNTEAFF
TRBJ2-7	TRBV7-2	CASSLAGQGYYEQYF
TRBJ2-2	TRBV28	CASSLRVGELFF
TRBJ2-1	TRBV18	CASSPPMGGRDEQFF
TRBJ2-3	TRBV27	CASSPPTSGSPYTQYF
TRBJ2-1	TRBV5-1	CASSSTGTRNNEQFF
TRBJ2-7	TRBV7-2	CASSLGASYEQYF
TRBJ2-1	TRBV19	CASTDRGAGANEQFF
TRBJ2-2	TRBV28	CASSLRLAGSYTGELFF
TRBJ2-3	TRBV29-1	CSVDWLAGGRVSTDTQYF
TRBJ2-7	TRBV28	CASGALYEQYF
TRBJ2-7	TRBV27	CASSLGLSYEQYF
TRBJ1-6	TRBV28	CASSSPVSSYNSPLHF
TRBJ2-7	TRBV19	CASSTNGGYEQYF
TRBJ1-6	TRBV28	CASSGDTDFNSPLHF
TRBJ1-1	TRBV11-2	CASSLGFTGQMNTEAFF
TRBJ2-1	TRBV5-1	CASSLDGNEQFF
TRBJ2-1	TRBV19	CASSSPLRLAGGNFNEQFF
TRBJ1-3	TRBV28	CASSSYNGQGTGNTIYF
TRBJ2-5	TRBV14	CASSRGTGVGETQYF
TRBJ2-7	TRBV5-5	CASSRDRAGQYF
TRBJ2-3	TRBV6-1	CASSEYSAGGHTDTQYF